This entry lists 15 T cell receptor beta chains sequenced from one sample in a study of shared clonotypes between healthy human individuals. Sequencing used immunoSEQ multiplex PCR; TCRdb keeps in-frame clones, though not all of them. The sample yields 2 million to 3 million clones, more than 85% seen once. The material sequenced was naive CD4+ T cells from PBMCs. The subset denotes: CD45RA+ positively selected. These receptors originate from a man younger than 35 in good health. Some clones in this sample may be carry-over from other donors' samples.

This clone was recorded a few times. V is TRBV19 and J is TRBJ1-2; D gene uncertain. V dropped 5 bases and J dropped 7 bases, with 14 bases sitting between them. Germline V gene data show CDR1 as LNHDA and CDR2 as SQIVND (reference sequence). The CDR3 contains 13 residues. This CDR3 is CASSAHSAGGYTF. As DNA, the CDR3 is TGTGCCAGTAGTGCCCACAGTGCGGGTGGCTACACCTTC.

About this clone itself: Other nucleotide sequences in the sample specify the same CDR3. The DNA of the CDR3 is TGTGCCAGCAGCGTCATTTCTGGGGCCAACGTCCTGACTTTC. Translated, it gives CASSVISGANVLTF. The chain recombines TRBV9 with TRBJ2-6; D is ambiguous. Trimming stripped 2 bases from V and 1 base from J, with 4 bases between. The CDR3 totals 14 residues. Per the germline V gene, CDR1 is SGDLS and CDR2 is YYNGEE. Complete variable domain (other parts from reference TRBV9 and TRBJ2-6): DSGVTQTPKHLITATGQRVTLRCSPRSGDLSVYWYQQSLDQGLQFLIQYYNGEERAKGNILERFSAQQFPDLHSELNLSSLELGDSALYFCASSVISGANVLTFGAGSRLTVL.

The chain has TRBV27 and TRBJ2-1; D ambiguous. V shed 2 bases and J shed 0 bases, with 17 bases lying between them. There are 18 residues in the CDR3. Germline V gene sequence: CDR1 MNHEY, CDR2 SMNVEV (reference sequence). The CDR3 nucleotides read TGTGCCAGCAGTTTACAAGGGTCTCCGGTTCGCTCCTACAATGAGCAGTTCTTC. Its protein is CASSLQGSPVRSYNEQFF.

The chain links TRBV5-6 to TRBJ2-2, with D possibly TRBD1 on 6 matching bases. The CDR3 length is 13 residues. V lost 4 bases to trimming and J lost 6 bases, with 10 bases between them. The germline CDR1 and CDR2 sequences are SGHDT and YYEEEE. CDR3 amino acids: CASSRNRAGELFF. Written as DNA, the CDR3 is TGTGCCAGCAGCAGAAACAGGGCCGGGGAGCTGTTTTTT.

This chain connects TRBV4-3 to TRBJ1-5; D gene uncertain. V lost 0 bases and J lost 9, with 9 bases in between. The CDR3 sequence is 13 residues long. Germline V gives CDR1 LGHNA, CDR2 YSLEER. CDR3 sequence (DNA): TGCGCCAGCAGCCAAGATCGTTTGAGGCCCCAGCATTTT. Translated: CASSQDRLRPQHF.

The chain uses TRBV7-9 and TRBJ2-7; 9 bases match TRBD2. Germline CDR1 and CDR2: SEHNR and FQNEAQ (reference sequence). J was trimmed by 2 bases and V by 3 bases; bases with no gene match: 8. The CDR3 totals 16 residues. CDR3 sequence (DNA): TGTGCCAGCAGCTTGCGTCTAGCGGGACAGCCCTACGAGCAGTACTTC. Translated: CASSLRLAGQPYEQYF.

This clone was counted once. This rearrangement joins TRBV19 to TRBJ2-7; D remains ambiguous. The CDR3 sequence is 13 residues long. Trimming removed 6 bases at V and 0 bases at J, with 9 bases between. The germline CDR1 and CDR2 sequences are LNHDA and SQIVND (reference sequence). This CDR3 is CASRARSSYEQYF. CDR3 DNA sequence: TGTGCCAGTAGGGCCAGATCCTCCTACGAGCAGTACTTC.

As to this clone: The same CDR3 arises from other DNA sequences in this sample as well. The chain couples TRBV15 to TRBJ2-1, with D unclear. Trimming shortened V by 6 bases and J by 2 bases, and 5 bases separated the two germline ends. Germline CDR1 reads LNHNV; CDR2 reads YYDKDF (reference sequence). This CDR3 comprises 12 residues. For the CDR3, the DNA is TGTGCCACCAGTAGGGCCTACAATGAGCAGTTCTTC. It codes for CATSRAYNEQFF.

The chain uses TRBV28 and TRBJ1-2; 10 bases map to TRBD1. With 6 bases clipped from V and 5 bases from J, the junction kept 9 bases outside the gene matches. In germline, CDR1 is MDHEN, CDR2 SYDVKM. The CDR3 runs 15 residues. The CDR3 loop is CASSFTGQGIYGYTF. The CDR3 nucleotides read TGTGCCAGCAGCTTTACGGGACAGGGGATATATGGCTACACCTTC.

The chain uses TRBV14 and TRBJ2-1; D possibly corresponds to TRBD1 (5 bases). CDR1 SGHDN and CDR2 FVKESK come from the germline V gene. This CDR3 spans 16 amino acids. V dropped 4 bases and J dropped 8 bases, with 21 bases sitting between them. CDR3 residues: CASSPLRVQKGDEQFF. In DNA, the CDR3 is TGTGCCAGCAGCCCTCTCCGGGTCCAAAAAGGGGATGAGCAGTTCTTC.

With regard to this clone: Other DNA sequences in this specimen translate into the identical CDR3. The CDR3 bases are TGCGCCAGCAGCTTGGGGGGTAGCGCCTACGAGCAGTACTTC. Protein product: CASSLGGSAYEQYF. V is TRBV5-1 and J is TRBJ2-7; perhaps TRBD2 as D (5 bases). CDR3 length: 14 residues. Germline V CDR1 and CDR2: SGHRS, YFSETQ. The germline V and J ends were trimmed by 0 bases and 2 bases, with 9 bases remaining between them.

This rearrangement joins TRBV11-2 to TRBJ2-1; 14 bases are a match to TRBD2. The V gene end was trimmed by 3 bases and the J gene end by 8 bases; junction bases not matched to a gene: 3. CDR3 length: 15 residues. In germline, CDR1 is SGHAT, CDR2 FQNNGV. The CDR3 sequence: CASSLGLAGVDEQFF. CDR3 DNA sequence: TGTGCCAGCAGCTTGGGACTAGCGGGAGTTGATGAGCAGTTCTTC.

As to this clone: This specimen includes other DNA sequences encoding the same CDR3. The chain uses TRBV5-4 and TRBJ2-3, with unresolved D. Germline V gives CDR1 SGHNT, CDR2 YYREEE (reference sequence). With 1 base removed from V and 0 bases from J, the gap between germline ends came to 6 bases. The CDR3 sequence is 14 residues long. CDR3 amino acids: CASSLTASTDTQYF. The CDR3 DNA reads TGTGCCAGCAGCTTGACGGCTAGCACAGATACGCAGTATTTT.

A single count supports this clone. The CDR3 reads CASSQVVARGSYNEQFF. The CDR3 DNA follows: TGCGCCAGCAGCCAAGTCGTCGCGCGCGGGAGCTACAATGAGCAGTTCTTC. The genes are TRBV4-1 and TRBJ2-1; 7 nucleotides align to TRBD2. The CDR3 sequence is 17 residues long. V was pared by 1 base and J by 3 bases, with 9 bases of the junction left unmatched. Germline values: CDR1 MGHRA, CDR2 YSYEKL.

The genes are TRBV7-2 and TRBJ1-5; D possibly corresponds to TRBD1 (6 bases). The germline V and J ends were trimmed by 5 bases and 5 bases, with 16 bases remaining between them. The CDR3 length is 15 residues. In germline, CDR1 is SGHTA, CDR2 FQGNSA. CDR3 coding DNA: TGTGCCAGCAGCCCCGAACAGGGCTACTATCAGCCCCAGCATTTT. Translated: CASSPEQGYYQPQHF.